A selection of T cell receptor beta chains follows, all from one sample in a study of metastatic and nonmetastatic thyroid tumors. TCRdb re-called clones via MiXCR from the PCR reads. Among approximately 17,000 clones listed, more than 20% were seen once. The sequencing input was adjacent normal tissue. The origin of the receptors is a female donor with papillary thyroid cancer or a benign thyroid nodule (not recorded which). Some clones in this sample may be carry-over from other donors' samples. Both conserved end residues are part of each CDR3. A D gene is named only where the DNA matches it firmly. Clone size is shown for a subset of rows, as once, few, many or a class of expanded clone.

>large|TRBJ2-2|TRBV6-4|TRBD1|15
CASSPQGRGTGELFF
TGTGCCAGCAGCCCACAGGGGCGAGGCACCGGGGAGCTGTTTTTT
>.|TRBJ1-1|TRBV7-8|.|13
CASSLVGMDGAFF
TGTGCCAGCAGCTTAGTAGGGATGGATGGCGCTTTCTTT
>.|TRBJ2-3|TRBV5-1|TRBD1|14
CASSSGQGIDTQYF
TGCGCCAGCAGCTCGGGACAGGGGATTGATACGCAGTATTTT
>.|TRBJ2-7|TRBV6-1|TRBD2|15
CATGWGLAGVGEQYF
TGTGCCACCGGATGGGGACTAGCGGGAGTAGGCGAGCAGTACTTC
>.|TRBJ1-2|TRBV6-1|TRBD1|15
CASTDRGQLDYGYTF
TGTGCCAGCACGGACAGGGGGCAATTGGACTATGGCTACACCTTC
>.|TRBJ1-2|TRBV6-1|.|12
CASSATNYGYTF
TGTGCCAGCAGTGCCACCAATTATGGCTACACCTTC
>few|TRBJ2-1|TRBV12-3/TRBV12-4|.|13
CASSLDNYNEQFF
TGTGCCAGCAGTTTAGATAACTACAATGAGCAGTTCTTC
>.|TRBJ2-7|TRBV9|.|12
CASSVGGYEQYF
TGTGCCAGCAGCGTAGGAGGATACGAGCAGTACTTC
>.|TRBJ1-2|TRBV6-2/TRBV6-3|TRBD1|14
CASSFWTGLYGYTF
TGTGCCAGCAGTTTTTGGACAGGGCTCTATGGCTACACCTTC
>.|TRBJ2-7|TRBV27|TRBD2|14
CASSPLAGAYEQYF
TGTGCCAGCAGTCCACTAGCGGGAGCCTACGAGCAGTACTTC